This T cell receptor beta chain was identified during a study of OX40 agonist ivuxolimab in advanced cancers. The CDR3 runs to 10 residues. Trimming stripped 2 bases from V and 7 bases from J, with 0 bases between. The germline gives CDR1 MNHEY, CDR2 SVGAGI. Blood draws occurred at baseline, cycle 4 day 1, and cycle 7 day 1. This table comes from immunoSEQ multiplex PCR, and its TCRdb copy is limited to in-frame clones, with some not included. The table has around 19,000 clones, approximately 90% seen once. The rearrangement uses TRBV6-5 and TRBJ2-1; D remains ambiguous. The receptor comes from an adult with an advanced solid tumor such as melanoma, head and neck, liver or kidney cancer. Sequences were derived from CD4+ or CD8+ T cells sorted from blood, sampled in a trial of the OX40 agonist ivuxolimab. CDR3 in amino acids: CASSYNEQFF. The CDR3 DNA is TGTGCCAGCAGTTACAATGAGCAGTTCTTC.